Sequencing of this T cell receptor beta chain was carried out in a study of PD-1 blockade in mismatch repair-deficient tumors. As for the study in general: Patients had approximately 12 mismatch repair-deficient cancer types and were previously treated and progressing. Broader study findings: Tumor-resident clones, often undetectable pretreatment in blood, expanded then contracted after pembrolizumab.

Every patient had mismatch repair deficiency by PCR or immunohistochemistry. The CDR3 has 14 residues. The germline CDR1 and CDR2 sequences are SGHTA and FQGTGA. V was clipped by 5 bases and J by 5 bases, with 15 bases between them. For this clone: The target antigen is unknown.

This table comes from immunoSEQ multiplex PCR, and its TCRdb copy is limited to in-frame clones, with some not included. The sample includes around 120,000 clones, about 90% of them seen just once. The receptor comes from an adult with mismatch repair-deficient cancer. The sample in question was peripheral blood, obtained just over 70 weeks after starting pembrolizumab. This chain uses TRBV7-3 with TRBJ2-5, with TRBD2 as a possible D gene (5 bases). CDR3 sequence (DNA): TGTGCCAGCAGCCAAGAGGGAGTTGGGGAGACCCAGTACTTC. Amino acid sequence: CASSQEGVGETQYF.